Below, 32 T cell receptor beta chains from the same sample are listed, as sequenced in a study of OX40 agonist ivuxolimab in advanced cancers. Generated by immunoSEQ multiplex PCR, the TCRdb table keeps only in-frame clones and is missing some. The sample contains about 73,000 clones, about 87% of which appear only once. Sample: CD4+ or CD8+ T cells sorted from blood, taken in a trial of the OX40 agonist ivuxolimab. These receptors all come from an adult with an advanced solid tumor such as melanoma, head and neck, liver or kidney cancer.

The J gene is TRBJ2-7, the V gene TRBV14; 7 nucleotides line up with TRBD1. V trimming: 3 bases; J trimming: 2 bases; junction bases outside the gene matches: 7. Germline CDR1 and CDR2: SGHDN and FVKESK. This CDR3 contains 15 residues. This chain's CDR3 is CASSQFGTDPYEQYF. The DNA for the CDR3 is TGTGCCAGCAGCCAGTTCGGGACAGACCCCTACGAGCAGTACTTC.

V usage is TRBV4-1 and J usage is TRBJ2-1, with 10 bases aligning to TRBD2. This CDR3 has 14 amino acids. Germline V gene lookup returns CDR1 MGHRA and CDR2 YSYEKL. J lost 9 bases, V lost 3 bases, and 5 bases had no gene match. CDR3 sequence: CASSHPERGGEQFF. CDR3 coding DNA: TGCGCCAGCAGCCATCCCGAGCGGGGGGGTGAGCAGTTCTTC.

J is TRBJ1-3 and V is TRBV7-2; maybe TRBD1 (5 bases). CDR3 length equals 13 residues. Trimming pared 7 bases from V and 0 bases from J, leaving 7 bases between. Germline-derived CDR1 and CDR2 are SGHTA and FQGNSA. As DNA, the CDR3 is TGTGCCAGCACAGGGCTCTCTGGAAACACCATATATTTT. Translation: CASTGLSGNTIYF.

This chain connects TRBV30 to TRBJ2-5, with D perhaps TRBD1 or TRBD2 (6 bases each). There are 13 residues in the CDR3. CDR1 and CDR2 from the germline V gene are GTSNPN and SVGIG (reference sequence). Trimming removed 3 bases from V and 5 bases from J, with 13 bases in between. The DNA for the CDR3 is TGTGCCTGGAGCTTGGGGGGCGGGGAGACCCAGTACTTC. This gives the protein CAWSLGGGETQYF.

This clone was seen only once. This chain joins TRBV9 and TRBJ2-2; D is perhaps TRBD1 or TRBD2 (5 bases each). This CDR3 is built from 16 residues. Trimming removed 4 bases from V and 2 bases from J, with 15 bases in between. The V gene's germline CDR1 is SGDLS and CDR2 YYNGEE. The CDR3 region has the DNA TGTGCCAGCAGCCCAAGAATGGGGGTCAACACCGGGGAGCTGTTTTTT. Amino acid sequence: CASSPRMGVNTGELFF.

The chain joins TRBV11-1 to TRBJ2-3; perhaps D is TRBD1 or TRBD2 (6 bases each). In germline, CDR1 is SGHAT, CDR2 FQDESV (reference sequence). Trimming took 7 bases from V and 2 from J, leaving 10 bases between them. CDR3 length: 13 residues. CDR3 sequence (DNA): TGTGCCAGCACCCCGGGGGCCACAGATACGCAGTATTTT. Translated: CASTPGATDTQYF.

This clone was observed once. The rearrangement links TRBV2 to TRBJ2-7, with 8 bases fitting TRBD2. The CDR3 runs to 13 residues. The V segment lost 6 bases and the J segment 3 bases; nucleotides outside the gene matches: 4. The germline gives CDR1 SNHLY, CDR2 FYNNEI. The CDR3 nucleotides read TGTGCCAGCAGGCGGGAGGATCTCTACGAGCAGTACTTC. Its translation: CASRREDLYEQYF. Looking up the rest from reference TRBV2 and TRBJ2-7 gives the full variable domain: EPEVTQTPSHQVTQMGQEVILRCVPISNHLYFYWYRQILGQKVEFLVSFYNNEISEKSEIFDDQFSVERPDGSNFTLKIRSTKLEDSAMYFCASRREDLYEQYFGPGTRLTVT.

V is TRBV5-5 and J is TRBJ2-2, with unresolved D. CDR1 is SGHKS, CDR2 YYEKEE, per germline (reference sequence). Trimming cost V 0 bases and J 6 bases, with 12 bases left between them. The CDR3 is 15 residues long. In DNA form, the CDR3 reads TGTGCCAGCAGCTTGGGAGTTCATAATTCCGGGGAGCTGTTTTTT. It translates to CASSLGVHNSGELFF.

The rearrangement joins TRBV7-9 to TRBJ1-2; TRBD1 matches 7 bases. J lost 8 bases, V lost 5 bases, and 17 bases had no gene match. CDR3 size: 16 residues. The germline V gene encodes CDR1 SEHNR and CDR2 FQNEAQ (reference sequence). CDR3 protein: CASSQSGTVIYGGYTF. The CDR3 DNA is TGTGCCAGCAGCCAGTCCGGGACAGTGATCTATGGCGGCTACACCTTC.

The rearrangement links TRBV4-1 to TRBJ2-1, with 10 bases aligning to TRBD2. Germline V lookup: CDR1 MGHRA, CDR2 YSYEKL. The CDR3 has 15 amino acids. V trimming: 5 bases; J trimming: 5 bases; junction bases outside the gene matches: 6. CDR3 in DNA: TGCGCCAGCAGCTCACGACTAGCGGGCAACAATGAGCAGTTCTTC. Translated: CASSSRLAGNNEQFF.

This chain's CDR3 is CASSLGPTGSNQPQHF. The CDR3 DNA reads as TGTGCCAGCAGCCTAGGTCCGACGGGTAGCAATCAGCCCCAGCATTTT. J is TRBJ1-5 and V is TRBV28; D is unresolved. The ends were cut back, 6 bases at V and 0 bases at J, with 15 bases in the middle. This CDR3 is built from 16 residues. The germline V gene has CDR1 MDHEN and CDR2 SYDVKM.

This chain uses TRBV9 with TRBJ2-1, with 9 positions matching TRBD1. The CDR3 totals 15 residues. J lost 7 bases, V lost 4 bases, and 9 bases had no gene match. The germline V gene encodes CDR1 SGDLS and CDR2 YYNGEE. The CDR3 loop is CASSRDGQGWNEQFF. The CDR3 DNA reads as TGTGCCAGCAGCAGAGATGGACAGGGGTGGAATGAGCAGTTCTTC.

This chain connects TRBV19 to TRBJ2-7, with a tentative D call TRBD2 (6 bases). Germline V gene data show CDR1 as LNHDA and CDR2 as SQIVND (reference sequence). Trimming removed 4 bases from V and 5 bases from J, with 15 bases in between. The CDR3 length is 14 residues. The CDR3 loop is CASSKQREFNEQYF. DNA of the CDR3: TGTGCCAGTAGTAAACAACGGGAGTTCAACGAGCAGTACTTC.

This clone was seen a few times. The genes are TRBV28 and TRBJ2-1; 7 bases line up with TRBD2. V was clipped by 3 bases and J by 4 bases; unmatched bases: 3. CDR1 and CDR2 from the germline V gene are MDHEN and SYDVKM. There are 14 residues in the CDR3. CDR3 bases: TGTGCCAGCAGTTTTTTGGGGGGGTACAATGAGCAGTTCTTC. Residues: CASSFLGGYNEQFF.

The chain uses TRBV25-1 and TRBJ2-7; 7 nucleotides match TRBD2. Germline-derived CDR1 and CDR2 are MGHDK and SYGVNS. The CDR3 is 12 amino acids. With V trimmed by 6 bases and J by 6 bases, 5 bases remained unmatched. DNA for the CDR3: TGTGCCAGCAGCCCCTCGGGAGGCGAGCAGTACTTC. It encodes CASSPSGGEQYF.

J is TRBJ2-1 and V is TRBV5-4; 9 bases match TRBD1. The CDR3 sequence is 14 residues long. In germline, CDR1 is SGHNT, CDR2 YYREEE (reference sequence). The ends lost 5 bases at V and 9 bases at J; junction bases unmatched: 9. The chain's CDR3 is CASREDRGLVEQFF. In DNA form, the CDR3 reads TGTGCCAGCAGGGAGGACAGGGGTCTGGTTGAGCAGTTCTTC. The entire variable domain, with the rest obtained from reference TRBV5-4 and TRBJ2-1, is as follows: ETGVTQSPTHLIKTRGQQVTLRCSSQSGHNTVSWYQQALGQGPQFIFQYYREEENGRGNFPPRFSGLQFPNYSSELNVNALELDDSALYLCASREDRGLVEQFFGPGTRLTVL.

The rearrangement uses TRBV4-1 and TRBJ2-7; no definite D call. The CDR3 extends over 13 amino acids. Between the trimmed V and J ends, which lost 2 bases and 6 bases, there was a span of 11 bases. Germline-derived CDR1 and CDR2 are MGHRA and YSYEKL. The CDR3 is CASSQLWMGEQYF. The CDR3 coding sequence is TGCGCCAGCAGCCAACTCTGGATGGGCGAGCAGTACTTC.

The chain's CDR3 is CASSLGAAYEQYF. CDR3 bases: TGTGCCAGCAGCTTGGGGGCTGCCTACGAGCAGTACTTC. The gene calls are TRBV5-4 and TRBJ2-7; D call uncertain. Germline CDR1 SGHNT, CDR2 YYREEE (reference sequence). This CDR3 has 13 residues. The germline V and J ends were trimmed by 0 bases and 2 bases, with 6 bases remaining between them.

The rearrangement uses TRBV28 and TRBJ1-4, with TRBD1 matching 10 bases. The V gene's germline CDR1 is MDHEN and CDR2 SYDVKM. The CDR3 consists of 14 residues. V lost 5 bases, J lost 8 bases, and 5 bases stayed unmatched. The CDR3 sequence is CASSGQGGGEKLFF. The CDR3 DNA sequence: TGTGCCAGCAGTGGACAGGGGGGGGGCGAAAAACTGTTTTTT.

This chain links TRBV9 with TRBJ2-3, with D perhaps TRBD2 (5 bases). This CDR3 has 15 amino acids. The V gene's germline CDR1 is SGDLS and CDR2 YYNGEE. V gave up 0 bases and J gave up 0 bases, with 8 bases separating them. The CDR3 is CASSVVSASTDTQYF. The DNA of the CDR3 is TGTGCCAGCAGCGTAGTTAGCGCCAGCACAGATACGCAGTATTTT.

This chain uses TRBV5-4 with TRBJ2-2; 7 bases match TRBD2. This CDR3 is built from 15 residues. Losses at the gene ends were 0 bases for V and 6 bases for J; bases not matched to a gene: 5. From germline, CDR1 is SGHNT and CDR2 YYREEE (reference sequence). CDR3 protein: CASSLGGRAAGELFF. Written as DNA, the CDR3 is TGTGCCAGCAGCTTGGGAGGGAGGGCCGCCGGGGAGCTGTTTTTT.

The V gene is TRBV30, the J gene TRBJ1-1; tentatively, D is TRBD1 (5 bases). CDR3 length equals 13 residues. Germline assignment: CDR1 GTSNPN and CDR2 SVGIG (reference sequence). The V end was cut by 3 bases, the J end by 7 bases, with 15 bases between. The CDR3 DNA reads as TGTGCCTGGAGGCACGCGGCGGGGGGTGAAGCTTTCTTT. Protein: CAWRHAAGGEAFF.

The gene calls are TRBV5-6 and TRBJ2-2, with D perhaps matching TRBD2 (5 bases). The ends were cut back, 4 bases at V and 4 bases at J, with 14 bases in the middle. The CDR3 sequence is 15 residues long. Germline V gene lookup returns CDR1 SGHDT and CDR2 YYEEEE. CDR3 in amino acids: CASSLSGDGTGELFF. CDR3 bases: TGTGCCAGCAGCCTCAGCGGAGACGGCACCGGGGAGCTGTTTTTT.

This chain uses TRBV2 with TRBJ2-1; D call uncertain. Trimming left V 3 bases short and J 4 bases short, with 16 bases between. This CDR3 has 16 amino acids. Germline CDR1 and CDR2: SNHLY and FYNNEI. CDR3 bases: TGTGCCAGCAGTGACGGACGCCAGGCCCGATACAATGAGCAGTTCTTC. Its protein product is CASSDGRQARYNEQFF. Full variable domain (remainder filled in from reference TRBV2 and TRBJ2-1): EPEVTQTPSHQVTQMGQEVILRCVPISNHLYFYWYRQILGQKVEFLVSFYNNEISEKSEIFDDQFSVERPDGSNFTLKIRSTKLEDSAMYFCASSDGRQARYNEQFFGPGTRLTVL.

This clone was seen once. The genes are TRBV4-1 and TRBJ1-5; D might be TRBD1 (5 bases). Germline CDR1 MGHRA, CDR2 YSYEKL. CDR3 size: 15 residues. V was clipped by 4 bases and J by 7 bases, with 17 bases between them. CDR3 residues: CASSPWEGWKQPQHF. CDR3 in DNA: TGCGCCAGCAGCCCTTGGGAGGGGTGGAAACAGCCCCAGCATTTT.

The sample holds one count of this clone. The rearrangement joins TRBV19 to TRBJ2-1; TRBD2 aligns across 7 bases. The CDR3 totals 16 residues. CDR1 and CDR2 (germline): LNHDA, SQIVND (reference sequence). The junction had 2 bases not matched to a gene; V was cut back by 0 bases and J by 0 bases. CDR3 sequence: CASSIDLADSYNEQFF. CDR3 bases: TGTGCCAGTAGTATAGACCTAGCGGACTCCTACAATGAGCAGTTCTTC.

The chain combines TRBV7-9 with TRBJ1-3; no firm D call. Germline V gene sequence: CDR1 SEHNR, CDR2 FQNEAQ (reference sequence). The ends were cut back, 2 bases at V and 5 bases at J, with 13 bases in the middle. The CDR3 totals 15 residues. CDR3 loop: CASSLTGVGRNTIYF. As DNA, the CDR3 is TGTGCCAGCAGCTTAACCGGGGTTGGGAGAAACACCATATATTTT. Based on the CDR3 plus reference TRBV7-9 and TRBJ1-3, the full variable domain is DTGVSQNPRHKITKRGQNVTFRCDPISEHNRLYWYRQTLGQGPEFLTYFQNEAQLEKSRLLSDRFSAERPKGSFSTLEIQRTEQGDSAMYLCASSLTGVGRNTIYFGEGSWLTVV.

The J gene is TRBJ2-2, the V gene TRBV5-1; 9 positions match TRBD2. Germline V lookup: CDR1 SGHRS, CDR2 YFSETQ. V dropped 1 base and J dropped 4; count of bases not matched to a gene: 5. The length of the CDR3 is 16 residues. CDR3 residues: CASSLRGLASTGELFF. The CDR3 DNA follows: TGCGCCAGCAGCTTGAGAGGACTAGCGAGCACCGGGGAGCTGTTTTTT. The whole variable domain, remainder taken from reference TRBV5-1 and TRBJ2-2, is KAGVTQTPRYLIKTRGQQVTLSCSPISGHRSVSWYQQTPGQGLQFLFEYFSETQRNKGNFPGRFSGRQFSNSRSEMNVSTLELGDSALYLCASSLRGLASTGELFFGEGSRLTVL.

This chain joins TRBV9 and TRBJ1-3; D not resolved. The V gene lost 0 bases and the J gene lost 2 bases, with 9 bases spanning the gap. There are 15 residues in the CDR3. Germline V gene sequence: CDR1 SGDLS, CDR2 YYNGEE. The CDR3 loop reads CASSVAGETGNTIYF. As DNA, the CDR3 is TGTGCCAGCAGCGTAGCTGGGGAGACTGGAAACACCATATATTTT.

The chain employs TRBV2 and TRBJ2-1; D is unclear. The CDR3 runs to 16 residues. Germline CDR1 reads SNHLY; CDR2 reads FYNNEI. V lost 7 bases to trimming and J lost 1 base, with 17 bases between them. This CDR3 reads CASTLNGGDSYNEQFF. The CDR3, as DNA: TGTGCCAGCACCCTAAACGGCGGAGATTCCTACAATGAGCAGTTCTTC.

The CDR3 reads CASSQEGYEQYF. The CDR3 nucleotides are TGTGCCAGCAGCCAGGAGGGATACGAGCAGTACTTC. The chain is built from TRBV4-2 and TRBJ2-7, with D maybe TRBD2 (6 bases). Germline CDR1 reads LGHNA; CDR2 reads YNFKEQ. Trimming removed 3 bases at V and 4 bases at J, with 7 bases between. The CDR3 loop spans 12 amino acids.

The chain employs TRBV11-2 and TRBJ2-3, with D uncertain. The CDR3 consists of 17 residues. Looked up from germline, CDR1 is SGHAT and CDR2 is FQNNGV. V was trimmed by 6 bases and J by 3 bases, leaving 22 bases between them. CDR3 nucleotides: TGTGCCAGCAGGCAATTAAAACGAGGAATTTCGACAGATACGCAGTATTTT. Protein product: CASRQLKRGISTDTQYF. Complete variable domain (other parts from reference TRBV11-2 and TRBJ2-3): EAGVAQSPRYKIIEKRQSVAFWCNPISGHATLYWYQQILGQGPKLLIQFQNNGVVDDSQLPKDRFSAERLKGVDSTLKIQPAKLEDSAVYLCASRQLKRGISTDTQYFGPGTRLTVL.